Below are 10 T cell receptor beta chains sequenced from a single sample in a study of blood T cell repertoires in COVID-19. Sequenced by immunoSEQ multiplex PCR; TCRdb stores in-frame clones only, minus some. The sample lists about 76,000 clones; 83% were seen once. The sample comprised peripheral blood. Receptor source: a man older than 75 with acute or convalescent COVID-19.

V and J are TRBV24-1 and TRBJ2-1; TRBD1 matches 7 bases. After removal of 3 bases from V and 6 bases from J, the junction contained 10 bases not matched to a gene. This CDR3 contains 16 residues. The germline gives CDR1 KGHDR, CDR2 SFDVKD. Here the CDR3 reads CATSDPTGTAFNEQFF. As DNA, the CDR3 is TGTGCCACCAGTGATCCCACCGGGACAGCCTTCAATGAGCAGTTCTTC.

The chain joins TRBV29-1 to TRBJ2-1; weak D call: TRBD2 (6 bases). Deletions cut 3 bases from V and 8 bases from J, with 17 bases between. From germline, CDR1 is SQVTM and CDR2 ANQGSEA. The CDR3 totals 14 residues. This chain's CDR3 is CSVEQQGGIYEQFF. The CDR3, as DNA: TGCAGCGTTGAGCAGCAGGGCGGGATTTATGAGCAGTTCTTC.

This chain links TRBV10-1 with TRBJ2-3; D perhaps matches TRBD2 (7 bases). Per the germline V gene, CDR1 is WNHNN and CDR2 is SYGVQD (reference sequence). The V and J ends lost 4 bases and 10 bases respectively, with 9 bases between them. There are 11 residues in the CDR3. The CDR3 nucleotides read TGCGCCAGCAGTGGAGGGGGGGCGCAGTATTTT. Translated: CASSGGGAQYF.

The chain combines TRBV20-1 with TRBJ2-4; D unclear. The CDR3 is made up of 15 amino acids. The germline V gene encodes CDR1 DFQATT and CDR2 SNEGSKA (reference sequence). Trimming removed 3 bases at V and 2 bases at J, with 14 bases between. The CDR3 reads CSASHAAATKNIQYF. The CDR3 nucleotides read TGCAGTGCTAGTCATGCGGCGGCGACCAAAAACATTCAGTACTTC.

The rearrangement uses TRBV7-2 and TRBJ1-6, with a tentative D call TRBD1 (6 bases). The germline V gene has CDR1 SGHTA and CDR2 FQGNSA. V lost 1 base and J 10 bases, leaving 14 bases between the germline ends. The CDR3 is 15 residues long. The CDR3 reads CASSLDTGINSPLHF. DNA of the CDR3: TGTGCCAGCAGCTTAGATACAGGGATAAACTCACCCCTCCACTTT.

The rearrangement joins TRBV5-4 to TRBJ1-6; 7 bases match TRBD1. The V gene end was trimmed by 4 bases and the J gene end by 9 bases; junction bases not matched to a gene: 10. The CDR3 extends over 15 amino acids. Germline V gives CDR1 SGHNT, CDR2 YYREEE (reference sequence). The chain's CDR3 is CASSPPGQHSSPLHF. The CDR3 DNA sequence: TGTGCCAGCAGCCCCCCGGGACAGCATAGTTCACCCCTCCACTTT.

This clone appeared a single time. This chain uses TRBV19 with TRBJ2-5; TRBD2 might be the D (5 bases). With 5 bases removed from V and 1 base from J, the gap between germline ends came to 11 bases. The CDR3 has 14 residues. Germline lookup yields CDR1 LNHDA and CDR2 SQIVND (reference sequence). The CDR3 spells CASSPQSGQETQYF. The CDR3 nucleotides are TGTGCCAGTAGTCCCCAAAGCGGCCAAGAGACCCAGTACTTC.

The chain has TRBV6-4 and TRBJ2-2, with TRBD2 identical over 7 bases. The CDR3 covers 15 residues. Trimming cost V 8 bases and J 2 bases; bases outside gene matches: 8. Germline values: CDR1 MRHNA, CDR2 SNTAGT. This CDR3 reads CASRSGGPNTGELFF. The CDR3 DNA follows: TGTGCCAGCCGGTCGGGAGGCCCAAACACCGGGGAGCTGTTTTTT.

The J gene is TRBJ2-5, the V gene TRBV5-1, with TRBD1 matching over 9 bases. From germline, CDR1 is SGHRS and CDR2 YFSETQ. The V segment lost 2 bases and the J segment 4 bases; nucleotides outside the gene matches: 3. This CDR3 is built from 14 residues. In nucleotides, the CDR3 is TGCGCCAGCAGCTTACAGGGGGCTGTAGAGACCCAGTACTTC. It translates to CASSLQGAVETQYF. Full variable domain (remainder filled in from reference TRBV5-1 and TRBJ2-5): KAGVTQTPRYLIKTRGQQVTLSCSPISGHRSVSWYQQTPGQGLQFLFEYFSETQRNKGNFPGRFSGRQFSNSRSEMNVSTLELGDSALYLCASSLQGAVETQYFGPGTRLLVL.

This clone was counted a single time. The DNA for the CDR3 is TGTGCCAGCAGCTTGGGTCGCAGGGAAGGATATAGCTACACCTTC. Translation gives CASSLGRREGYSYTF. J is TRBJ1-2 and V is TRBV5-8; tentatively, D is TRBD1 (5 bases). Trimming took 0 bases from V and 9 from J, leaving 18 bases between them. The CDR3 loop spans 15 amino acids. CDR1 SGHTS and CDR2 YDEGEE come from the germline V gene.